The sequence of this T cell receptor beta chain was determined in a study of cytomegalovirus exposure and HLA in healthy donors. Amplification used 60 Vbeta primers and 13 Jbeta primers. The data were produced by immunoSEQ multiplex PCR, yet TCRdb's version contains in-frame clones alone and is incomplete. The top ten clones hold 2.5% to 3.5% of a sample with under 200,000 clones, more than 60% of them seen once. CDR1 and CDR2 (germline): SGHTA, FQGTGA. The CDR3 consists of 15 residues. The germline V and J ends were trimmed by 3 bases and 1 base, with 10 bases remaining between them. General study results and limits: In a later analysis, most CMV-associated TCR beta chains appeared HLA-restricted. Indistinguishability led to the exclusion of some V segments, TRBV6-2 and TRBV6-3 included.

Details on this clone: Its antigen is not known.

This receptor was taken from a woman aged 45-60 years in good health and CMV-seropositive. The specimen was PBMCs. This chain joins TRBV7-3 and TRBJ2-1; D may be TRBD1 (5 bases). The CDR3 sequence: CASSLMQGSYNEQFF. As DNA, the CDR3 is TGTGCCAGCAGCTTGATGCAGGGATCCTACAATGAGCAGTTCTTC.